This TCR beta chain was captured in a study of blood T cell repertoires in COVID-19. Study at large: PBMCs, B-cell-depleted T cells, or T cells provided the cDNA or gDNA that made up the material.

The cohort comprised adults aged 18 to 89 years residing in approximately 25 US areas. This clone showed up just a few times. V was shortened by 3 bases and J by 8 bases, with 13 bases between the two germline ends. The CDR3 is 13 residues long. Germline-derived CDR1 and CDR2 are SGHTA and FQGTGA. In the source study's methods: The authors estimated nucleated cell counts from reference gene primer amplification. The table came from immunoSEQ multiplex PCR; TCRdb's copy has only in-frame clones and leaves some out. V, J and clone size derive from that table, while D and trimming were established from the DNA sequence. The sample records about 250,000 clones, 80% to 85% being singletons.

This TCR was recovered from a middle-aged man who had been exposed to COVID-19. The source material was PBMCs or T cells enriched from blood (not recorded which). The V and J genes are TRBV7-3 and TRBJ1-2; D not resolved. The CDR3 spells CASSFGPGRGYTF. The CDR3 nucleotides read TGTGCCAGCAGCTTTGGGCCCGGCAGGGGCTACACCTTC. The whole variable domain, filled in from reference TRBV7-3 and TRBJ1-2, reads GAGVSQTPSNKVTEKGKYVELRCDPISGHTALYWYRQSLGQGPEFLIYFQGTGAADDSGLPNDRFFAVRPEGSVSTLKIQRTERGDSAVYLCASSFGPGRGYTFGSGTRLTVV.